This entry is about one T cell receptor (beta chain). The CDR3 extends over 17 amino acids. V was shortened by 3 bases and J by 4 bases, with 18 bases between the two germline ends. Germline-derived CDR1 and CDR2 are MNHEY and SMNVEV (reference sequence). This sample stems from a study of blood T cell repertoires in COVID-19. The overall study: Spain, Italy and the United States supplied samples that represented acute and convalescent COVID-19. T cells, B-cell-depleted T cells, or PBMCs supplied cDNA or gDNA.

Per the original data handling: Amplification of reference gene primers provided the estimated nucleated cell counts. Libraries were prepared by immunoSEQ multiplex PCR; TCRdb keeps only in-frame clonotypes and omits some of them. That table gives V, J and clone size, and the DNA gave D and trimming. The table records around 380,000 clones, 70% to 85% of them present only once. The source is a human donor with acute or convalescent COVID-19. The donor label of this sample is uncertain. This chain joins TRBV27 and TRBJ2-2; TRBD1 is a possible D gene (5 bases). The sequencing input was peripheral blood. CDR3 in amino acids: CASSFIRAGRGTGELFF. CDR3 nucleotides: TGTGCCAGCAGTTTCATCCGGGCAGGGCGAGGCACCGGGGAGCTGTTTTTT.